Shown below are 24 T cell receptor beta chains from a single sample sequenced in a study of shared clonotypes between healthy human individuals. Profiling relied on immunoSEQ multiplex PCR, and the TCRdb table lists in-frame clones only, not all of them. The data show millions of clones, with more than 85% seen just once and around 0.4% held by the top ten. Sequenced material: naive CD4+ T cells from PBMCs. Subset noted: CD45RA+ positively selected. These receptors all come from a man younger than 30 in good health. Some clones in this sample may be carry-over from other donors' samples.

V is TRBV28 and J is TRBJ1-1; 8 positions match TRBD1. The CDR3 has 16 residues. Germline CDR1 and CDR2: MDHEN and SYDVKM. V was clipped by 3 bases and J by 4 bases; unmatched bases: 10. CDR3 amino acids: CASSFLSGTGGTEAFF. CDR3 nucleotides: TGTGCCAGCAGTTTTCTATCCGGGACAGGCGGCACTGAAGCTTTCTTT.

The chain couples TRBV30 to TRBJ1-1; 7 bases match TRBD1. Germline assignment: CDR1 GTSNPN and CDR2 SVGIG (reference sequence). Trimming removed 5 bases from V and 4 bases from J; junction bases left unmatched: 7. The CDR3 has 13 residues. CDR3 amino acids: CAWGLQGVTEAFF. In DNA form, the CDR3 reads TGTGCCTGGGGACTGCAGGGGGTCACTGAAGCTTTCTTT.

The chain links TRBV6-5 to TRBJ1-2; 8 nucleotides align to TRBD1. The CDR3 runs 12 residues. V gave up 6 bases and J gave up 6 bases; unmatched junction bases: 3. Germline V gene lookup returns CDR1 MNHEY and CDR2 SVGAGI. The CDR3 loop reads CASSNRGNGYTF. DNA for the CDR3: TGTGCCAGCAGCAACAGGGGGAATGGCTACACCTTC.

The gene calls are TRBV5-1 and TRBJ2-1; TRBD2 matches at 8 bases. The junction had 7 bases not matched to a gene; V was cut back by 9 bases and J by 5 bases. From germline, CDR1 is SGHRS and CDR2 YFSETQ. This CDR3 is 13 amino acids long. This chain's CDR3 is CATTGLGNNEQFF. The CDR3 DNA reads TGCGCCACTACGGGACTAGGGAACAATGAGCAGTTCTTC.

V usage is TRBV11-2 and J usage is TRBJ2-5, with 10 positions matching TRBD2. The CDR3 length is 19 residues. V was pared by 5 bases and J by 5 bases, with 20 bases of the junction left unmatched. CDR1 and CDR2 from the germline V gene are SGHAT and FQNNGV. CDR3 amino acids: CASSHSFEREGLMKETQYF. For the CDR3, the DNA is TGTGCCAGCAGCCATTCATTTGAGCGGGAGGGCCTGATGAAGGAGACCCAGTACTTC.

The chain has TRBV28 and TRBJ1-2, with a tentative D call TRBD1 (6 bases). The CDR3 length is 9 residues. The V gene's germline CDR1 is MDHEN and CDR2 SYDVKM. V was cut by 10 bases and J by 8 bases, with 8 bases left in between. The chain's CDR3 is CATGGGYTF. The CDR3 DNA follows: TGTGCCACGGGGGGCGGCTACACCTTC.

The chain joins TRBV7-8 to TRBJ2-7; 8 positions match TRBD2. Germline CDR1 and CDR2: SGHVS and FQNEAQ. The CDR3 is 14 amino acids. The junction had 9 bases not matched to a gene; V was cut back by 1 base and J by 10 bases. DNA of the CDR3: TGTGCCAGCAGCTTAGATCGGTTTAGCGGGAAACAGTACTTC. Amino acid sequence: CASSLDRFSGKQYF.

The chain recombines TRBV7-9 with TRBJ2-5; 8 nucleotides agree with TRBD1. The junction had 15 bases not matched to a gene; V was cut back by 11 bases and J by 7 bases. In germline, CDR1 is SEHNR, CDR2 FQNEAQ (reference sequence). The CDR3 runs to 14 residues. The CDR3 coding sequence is TGTGCCGGCCGGGGGACAGGTGTTCCGGCGACCCAGTACTTC. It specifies CAGRGTGVPATQYF.

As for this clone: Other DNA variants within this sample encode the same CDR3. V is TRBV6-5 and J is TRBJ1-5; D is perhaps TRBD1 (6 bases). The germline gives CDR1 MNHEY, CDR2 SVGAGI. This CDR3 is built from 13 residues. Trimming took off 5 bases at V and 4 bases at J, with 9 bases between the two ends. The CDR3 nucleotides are TGTGCCAGCAGTCGCACAGGGAATCAGCCCCAGCATTTT. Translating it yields CASSRTGNQPQHF.

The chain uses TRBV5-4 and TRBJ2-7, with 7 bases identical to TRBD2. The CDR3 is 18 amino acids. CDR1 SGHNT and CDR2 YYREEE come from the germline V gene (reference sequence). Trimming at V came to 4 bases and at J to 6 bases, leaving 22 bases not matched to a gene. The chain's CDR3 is CASSPTLAGQRPGVEQYF. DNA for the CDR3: TGTGCCAGCAGCCCCACCTTAGCGGGCCAACGTCCGGGGGTCGAGCAGTACTTC.

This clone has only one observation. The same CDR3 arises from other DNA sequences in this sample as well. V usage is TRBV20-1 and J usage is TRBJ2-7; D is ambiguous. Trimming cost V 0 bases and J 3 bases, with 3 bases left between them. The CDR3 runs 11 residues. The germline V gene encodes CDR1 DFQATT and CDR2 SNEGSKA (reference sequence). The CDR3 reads CSAREFYEQYF. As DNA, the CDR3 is TGCAGTGCTAGAGAATTCTACGAGCAGTACTTC.

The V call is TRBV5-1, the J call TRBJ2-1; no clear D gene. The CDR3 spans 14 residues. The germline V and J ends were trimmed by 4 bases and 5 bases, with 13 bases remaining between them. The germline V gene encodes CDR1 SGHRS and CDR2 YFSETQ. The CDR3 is CASSTSGLNNEQFF. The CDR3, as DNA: TGCGCCAGCAGCACCTCCGGGCTAAACAATGAGCAGTTCTTC.

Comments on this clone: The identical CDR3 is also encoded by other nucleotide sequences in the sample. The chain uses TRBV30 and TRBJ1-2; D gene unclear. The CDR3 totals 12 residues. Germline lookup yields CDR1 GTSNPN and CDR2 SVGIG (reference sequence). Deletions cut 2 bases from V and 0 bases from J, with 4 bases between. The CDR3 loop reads CAWSPSNYGYTF. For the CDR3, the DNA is TGTGCCTGGAGTCCGTCTAACTATGGCTACACCTTC.

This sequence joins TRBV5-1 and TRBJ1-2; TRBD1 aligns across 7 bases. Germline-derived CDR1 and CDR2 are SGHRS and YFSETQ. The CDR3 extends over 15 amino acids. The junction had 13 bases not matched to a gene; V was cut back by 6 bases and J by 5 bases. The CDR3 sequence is CASKYLPGQMYGYTF. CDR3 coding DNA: TGCGCCAGCAAATATCTACCGGGACAGATGTATGGCTACACCTTC.

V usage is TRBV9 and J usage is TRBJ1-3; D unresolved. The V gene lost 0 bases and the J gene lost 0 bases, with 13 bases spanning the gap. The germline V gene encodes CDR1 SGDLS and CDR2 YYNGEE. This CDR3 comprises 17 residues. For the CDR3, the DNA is TGTGCCAGCAGCGTAGCCCTGACGGCCGACTCTGGAAACACCATATATTTT. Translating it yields CASSVALTADSGNTIYF.

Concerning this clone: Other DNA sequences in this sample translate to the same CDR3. In nucleotides, the CDR3 is TGTGCCAGCTCCTCAGGGAGGGGGGCCTACGAGCAGTACTTC. It yields the protein CASSSGRGAYEQYF. V usage is TRBV18 and J usage is TRBJ2-7, with a possible D match to TRBD2 (7 bases). This CDR3 is 14 amino acids long. V was trimmed by 6 bases and J by 2 bases, leaving 14 bases between them. Germline-derived CDR1 and CDR2 are KGHSH and LQKENI. Using reference TRBV18 and TRBJ2-7 for the parts outside the CDR3, the full variable domain is NAGVMQNPRHLVRRRGQEARLRCSPMKGHSHVYWYRQLPEEGLKFMVYLQKENIIDESGMPKERFSAEFPKEGPSILRIQQVVRGDSAAYFCASSSGRGAYEQYFGPGTRLTVT.

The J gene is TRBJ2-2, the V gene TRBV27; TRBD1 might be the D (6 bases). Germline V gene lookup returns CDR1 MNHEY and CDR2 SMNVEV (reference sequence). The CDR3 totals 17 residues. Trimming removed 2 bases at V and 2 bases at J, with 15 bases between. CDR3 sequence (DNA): TGTGCCAGCAGTTTAAGTCCTGGGGGCGGTAACACCGGGGAGCTGTTTTTT. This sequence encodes CASSLSPGGGNTGELFF.

CDR3 coding DNA: TGTGCCAGCATCCTAGCTGGGACAGATACGCAGTATTTT. It specifies CASILAGTDTQYF. The V and J genes are TRBV6-1 and TRBJ2-3, with D perhaps TRBD2 (5 bases). The germline V gene encodes CDR1 MNHNS and CDR2 SASEGT. CDR3 size: 13 residues. V was cut by 7 bases and J by 3 bases, with 11 bases left in between.

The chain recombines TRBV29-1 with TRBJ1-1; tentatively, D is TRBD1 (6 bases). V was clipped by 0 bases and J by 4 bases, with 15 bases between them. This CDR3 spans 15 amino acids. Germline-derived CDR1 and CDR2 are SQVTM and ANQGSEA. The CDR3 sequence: CSVEDSILGGTEAFF. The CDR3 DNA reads TGCAGCGTTGAAGATTCGATTTTAGGGGGCACTGAAGCTTTCTTT.

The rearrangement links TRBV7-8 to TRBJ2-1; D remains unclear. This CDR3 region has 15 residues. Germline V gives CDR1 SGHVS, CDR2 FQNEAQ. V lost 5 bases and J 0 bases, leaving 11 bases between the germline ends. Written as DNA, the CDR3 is TGTGCCAGCAGCCCTAGTACCTACTCCTACAATGAGCAGTTCTTC. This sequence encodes CASSPSTYSYNEQFF.

CDR3: CASSTPSYTGELFF. The CDR3 bases are TGTGCCAGTAGTACCCCTAGTTACACCGGGGAGCTGTTTTTT. The rearrangement joins TRBV19 to TRBJ2-2; no firm D call. This CDR3 contains 14 residues. Looked up from germline, CDR1 is LNHDA and CDR2 is SQIVND (reference sequence). V was shortened by 4 bases and J by 3 bases, with 9 bases between the two germline ends.

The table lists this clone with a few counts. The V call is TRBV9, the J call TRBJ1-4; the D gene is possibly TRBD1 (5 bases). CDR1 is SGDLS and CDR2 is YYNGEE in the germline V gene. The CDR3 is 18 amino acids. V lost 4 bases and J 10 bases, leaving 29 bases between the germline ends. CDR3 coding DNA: TGTGCCAGCAGCTCCCCAGGTCGGCAGGGCATAAATGAAGGAAAACTGTTTTTT. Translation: CASSSPGRQGINEGKLFF.

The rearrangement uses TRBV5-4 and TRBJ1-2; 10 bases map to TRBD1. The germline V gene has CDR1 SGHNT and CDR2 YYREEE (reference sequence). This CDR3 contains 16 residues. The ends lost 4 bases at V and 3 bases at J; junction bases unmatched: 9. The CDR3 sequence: CASSLGATGGDYGYTF. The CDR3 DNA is TGTGCCAGCAGCCTGGGGGCGACAGGGGGCGACTATGGCTACACCTTC.

The CDR3 DNA reads as TGTGCCAGCAGCTTGGGGGCGGGACTAGCGGGTGTACCCTACAATGAGCAGTTCTTC. Residues: CASSLGAGLAGVPYNEQFF. The V and J genes are TRBV5-4 and TRBJ2-1; 12 nucleotides agree with TRBD2. Trimming removed 0 bases from V and 2 bases from J; junction bases left unmatched: 9. Looked up from germline, CDR1 is SGHNT and CDR2 is YYREEE (reference sequence). The CDR3 loop spans 19 amino acids.